This T cell receptor (beta chain) originates from a study of Ad26.COV2.S vaccination and SARS-CoV-2 variants. Stated treatment: some 20 received Ad26.COV2.S at low or high dose, single or two shots; roughly 5 received placebo; per-sample allocation not given. Collection of samples fell on day 63 after the first vaccine or placebo injection. Trimming removed 1 base from V and 4 bases from J, with 14 bases in between. This CDR3 region has 16 residues. Per germline, CDR1 LGHNA and CDR2 YNFKEQ. Generated by immunoSEQ multiplex PCR, the TCRdb table keeps only in-frame clones and is missing some. The repertoire holds 380,000 or so clones, with around 88% as singletons.

The source material was peripheral blood, sampled in a trial of Ad26.COV2.S vaccine versus placebo. The genes are TRBV4-2 and TRBJ2-4, with D possibly being TRBD2 (6 bases). The source of this sequence is a person between 18 and 60 years old who received the Ad26.COV2.S COVID-19 vaccine or a placebo. The CDR3 loop reads CASSQAFSGAKNIQYF. The CDR3 DNA follows: TGTGCCAGCAGCCAAGCTTTTAGCGGAGCGAAAAACATTCAGTACTTC.